One sample yielded the 32 T cell receptor beta chains listed below, sequenced in a study of T cells after yellow fever vaccination. TCRdb reprocessed the 5' RACE reads via MiXCR and lists one record per CDR3 protein. In the table there are 250,000 or so distinct CDR3 sequences, over 6.5% of which are singletons. The material was CD4+ T cells sorted from PBMCs, obtained on the day of the yellow fever booster vaccination. All receptors derive from a man aged 25-40 years who received the YFV17D yellow fever vaccine.

This chain uses TRBV5-1 with TRBJ2-7, with TRBD1 matching 7 bases. The junction had 6 bases not matched to a gene; V was cut back by 4 bases and J by 2 bases. The germline V gene encodes CDR1 SGHRS and CDR2 YFSETQ. The CDR3 is made up of 14 amino acids. CDR3 bases: TGCGCCAGCAGCCGGGACAGCCGCCCCTACGAGCAGTACTTC. Translation: CASSRDSRPYEQYF. Based on the CDR3 plus reference TRBV5-1 and TRBJ2-7, the full variable domain is KAGVTQTPRYLIKTRGQQVTLSCSPISGHRSVSWYQQTPGQGLQFLFEYFSETQRNKGNFPGRFSGRQFSNSRSEMNVSTLELGDSALYLCASSRDSRPYEQYFGPGTRLTVT.

The gene calls are TRBV5-5 and TRBJ1-2; no clear D. The germline CDR1 and CDR2 sequences are SGHKS and YYEKEE (reference sequence). The CDR3 runs to 14 residues. The V and J ends lost 2 bases and 2 bases respectively, with 10 bases between them. DNA for the CDR3: TGTGCCAGCAGCTTTGGAATTCCAAACTATGGCTACACCTTC. It encodes CASSFGIPNYGYTF.

This clonotype has a handful of counts. The chain links TRBV5-1 to TRBJ2-3; 15 nucleotides agree with TRBD2. Germline CDR1 SGHRS, CDR2 YFSETQ. The junction had 8 bases not matched to a gene; V was cut back by 6 bases and J by 6 bases. The CDR3 spans 16 residues. DNA of the CDR3: TGCGCCAGCACGGAAACCGGGACTAGCGGGAGGGATACGCAGTATTTT. This codes for CASTETGTSGRDTQYF.

The chain is built from TRBV7-6 and TRBJ2-2; 7 nucleotides line up with TRBD2. The germline CDR1 and CDR2 sequences are SGHVS and FNYEAQ. Losses at the gene ends were 0 bases for V and 2 bases for J; bases not matched to a gene: 9. The CDR3 totals 18 residues. The CDR3 loop reads CASSLAPAGRFNTGELFF. Written as DNA, the CDR3 is TGTGCCAGCAGCTTAGCTCCAGCGGGAAGATTTAACACCGGGGAGCTGTTTTTT.

V gene TRBV6-5 combines with J gene TRBJ1-3, with D unclear. The CDR3 has 15 residues. Germline V gene lookup returns CDR1 MNHEY and CDR2 SVGAGI. V was trimmed by 4 bases and J by 4 bases, leaving 14 bases between them. CDR3 protein: CASSSRQRGGNTIYF. CDR3 bases: TGTGCCAGCAGTTCCCGCCAGCGGGGAGGAAACACCATATATTTT.

This chain joins TRBV18 and TRBJ2-2; weak D call: TRBD2 (5 bases). CDR3 length equals 13 residues. The germline V gene encodes CDR1 KGHSH and CDR2 LQKENI. The V and J ends lost 0 bases and 6 bases respectively, with 5 bases between them. The CDR3, as DNA: TGTGCCAGCTCACCACCCGGGGCCGGGGAGCTGTTTTTT. Protein sequence: CASSPPGAGELFF.

This clonotype was recorded at least ten times. This rearrangement joins TRBV12-3 or TRBV12-4 to TRBJ1-2, with unresolved D. CDR3 size: 13 residues. Trimming removed 3 bases at V and 4 bases at J, with 9 bases between. The CDR3 reads CASSFGRSYGYTF. The CDR3 region has the DNA TGTGCCAGCAGTTTTGGGCGCTCCTATGGCTACACCTTC.

This clonotype has just a few counts. V usage is TRBV12-3 or TRBV12-4 and J usage is TRBJ2-5, with 7 bases matching TRBD1. This CDR3 comprises 14 residues. V lost 6 bases and J lost 5; bases outside the gene matches: 9. The CDR3 protein is CASRPTGVRETQYF. CDR3 nucleotide sequence: TGTGCCAGCAGGCCAACAGGGGTTCGGGAGACCCAGTACTTC.

This clonotype was counted a few times. The rearrangement uses TRBV5-4 and TRBJ2-3; 8 positions match TRBD1. The V and J ends lost 0 bases and 4 bases, in that order; junction bases with no gene match: 7. Germline V lookup: CDR1 SGHNT, CDR2 YYREEE (reference sequence). There are 16 residues in the CDR3. CDR3 sequence reads: CASSLVGTGGADTQYF. CDR3 DNA sequence: TGTGCCAGCAGCTTGGTCGGGACAGGAGGGGCAGATACGCAGTATTTT.

A few counts support this clonotype. This chain links TRBV19 with TRBJ2-4; no definite D call. The V end lost 3 bases, the J end lost 7 bases, and 10 bases lay between the germline ends. The CDR3 covers 13 residues. Germline-derived CDR1 and CDR2 are LNHDA and SQIVND (reference sequence). CDR3 DNA: TGTGCCAGTAGTATGGGGAACGGCAACATTCAGTACTTC. Encoded protein: CASSMGNGNIQYF.

This clonotype was recorded at least ten times. J is TRBJ1-1 and V is TRBV5-1; TRBD1 matches 8 bases. The V gene end was trimmed by 4 bases and the J gene end by 1 base; junction bases not matched to a gene: 6. Looked up from germline, CDR1 is SGHRS and CDR2 is YFSETQ. The CDR3 runs to 15 residues. CDR3 nucleotide sequence: TGCGCCAGCAGCATAGGACAGGGTGGGAACACTGAAGCTTTCTTT. Amino acids: CASSIGQGGNTEAFF. Complete variable domain (other parts from reference TRBV5-1 and TRBJ1-1): KAGVTQTPRYLIKTRGQQVTLSCSPISGHRSVSWYQQTPGQGLQFLFEYFSETQRNKGNFPGRFSGRQFSNSRSEMNVSTLELGDSALYLCASSIGQGGNTEAFFGQGTRLTVV.

In this sample, this clonotype turned up many times. The V and J genes are TRBV12-3 or TRBV12-4 and TRBJ2-4; no definite D call. CDR3 size: 15 residues. Between the trimmed V and J ends, which lost 5 bases and 0 bases, there was a span of 11 bases. The CDR3 spells CASSPWALAKNIQYF. The CDR3 nucleotides read TGTGCCAGCAGTCCCTGGGCCCTAGCCAAAAACATTCAGTACTTC.

This clonotype was detected many times. The chain has TRBV2 and TRBJ1-5; D gene uncertain. The V gene's germline CDR1 is SNHLY and CDR2 FYNNEI. V was shortened by 6 bases and J by 0 bases, with 6 bases between the two germline ends. This CDR3 has 13 residues. CDR3 sequence reads: CASRERSNQPQHF. DNA of the CDR3: TGTGCCAGCAGAGAGCGTAGCAATCAGCCCCAGCATTTT.

This clonotype turned up a few times. The J gene is TRBJ2-6, the V gene TRBV7-3; 8 bases align to TRBD2. This CDR3 has 16 residues. The J segment lost 0 bases and the V segment lost 5 bases, leaving 3 bases of the junction unmatched. CDR1 and CDR2 (germline): SGHTA, FQGTGA. CDR3 nucleotides: TGTGCCAGCAGCGTAGGGACTAGCTCTGGGGCCAACGTCCTGACTTTC. Protein sequence: CASSVGTSSGANVLTF.

The chain recombines TRBV6-1 with TRBJ2-5, with a weak D call TRBD2 (6 bases). The germline V and J ends were trimmed by 7 bases and 1 base, with 13 bases remaining between them. The CDR3 covers 14 residues. Germline V CDR1 and CDR2: MNHNS, SASEGT. CDR3 DNA sequence: TGTGCCAGCACAGCGGGTCGTTTCCAAGAGACCCAGTACTTC. This encodes CASTAGRFQETQYF.

This chain's CDR3 is CSARWSGPGAYEQYF. As DNA, the CDR3 is TGCAGTGCCCGGTGGTCGGGGCCGGGGGCTTACGAGCAGTACTTC. V usage is TRBV20-1 and J usage is TRBJ2-7; D is possibly TRBD1 or TRBD2 (6 bases each). Trimming removed 6 bases at V and 4 bases at J, with 22 bases between. The CDR3 spans 15 residues. Germline CDR1 DFQATT, CDR2 SNEGSKA (reference sequence).

This clonotype has ten or more counts. The genes are TRBV7-8 and TRBJ2-7; 11 positions agree with TRBD2. Germline CDR1 and CDR2: SGHVS and FQNEAQ. This CDR3 spans 19 amino acids. V was pared by 0 bases and J by 3 bases, with 13 bases of the junction left unmatched. The CDR3 DNA follows: TGTGCCAGCAGCTTAGCGTCAATCATTAGCGGGAGGGCCATCTACGAGCAGTACTTC. Its translation: CASSLASIISGRAIYEQYF.

Only a few counts were recorded for this clonotype. This chain links TRBV5-1 with TRBJ2-1; D not certain. The CDR3 is made up of 15 amino acids. Trimming shortened V by 0 bases and J by 5 bases, and 12 bases separated the two germline ends. The germline gives CDR1 SGHRS, CDR2 YFSETQ. Here the CDR3 DNA reads TGCGCCAGCAGCTTGGGAGGAACAGATAACAATGAGCAGTTCTTC. As protein: CASSLGGTDNNEQFF.

The chain has TRBV19 and TRBJ2-6; 9 positions match TRBD1. After removal of 8 bases from V and 4 bases from J, the junction contained 6 bases not matched to a gene. This CDR3 is 15 amino acids long. Germline V gene lookup returns CDR1 LNHDA and CDR2 SQIVND (reference sequence). CDR3 nucleotide sequence: TGTGCCAGTGGCAACAGGGGGCTCGGGGCCAACGTCCTGACTTTC. Protein sequence: CASGNRGLGANVLTF. Variable domain in full (rest from reference TRBV19 and TRBJ2-6): DGGITQSPKYLFRKEGQNVTLSCEQNLNHDAMYWYRQDPGQGLRLIYYSQIVNDFQKGDIAEGYSVSREKKESFPLTVTSAQKNPTAFYLCASGNRGLGANVLTFGAGSRLTVL.

The genes are TRBV5-1 and TRBJ2-1, with a possible D match to TRBD1 (5 bases). This CDR3 spans 15 amino acids. V was cut by 3 bases and J by 2 bases, with 12 bases left in between. CDR1 and CDR2 from the germline V gene are SGHRS and YFSETQ. DNA of the CDR3: TGCGCCAGCAGCTCGGCAGGGATCACCTACAATGAGCAGTTCTTC. This encodes CASSSAGITYNEQFF.

This clonotype has more than one count but fewer than ten. V and J are TRBV15 and TRBJ2-7; maybe TRBD2 (6 bases). Between the trimmed V and J ends, which lost 2 bases and 3 bases, there was a span of 14 bases. Germline CDR1 reads LNHNV; CDR2 reads YYDKDF (reference sequence). CDR3 length equals 15 residues. The CDR3 DNA reads as TGTGCCACCAGCAGATTCCGGGAGATAAACTACGAGCAGTACTTC. Translating gives CATSRFREINYEQYF.

A word on this clonotype: It may be a read error: a sequence one base away is much more abundant. V and J are TRBV5-5 and TRBJ2-3; the match to TRBD2 covers 13 bases. J lost 4 bases, V lost 4 bases, and 3 bases had no gene match. Germline CDR1 reads SGHKS; CDR2 reads YYEKEE (reference sequence). CDR3 length: 15 amino acids. CDR3 nucleotides: TGTGCCAGCAGCCACGGACTAGCGGGAGCAGATACGCAGTATTTT. Translating it yields CASSHGLAGADTQYF.

This chain uses TRBV20-1 with TRBJ2-5, with D possibly matching TRBD2 (7 bases). CDR1 is DFQATT, CDR2 SNEGSKA, per germline (reference sequence). This CDR3 comprises 14 residues. V gave up 6 bases and J gave up 5 bases, with 19 bases separating them. CDR3 sequence reads: CSASLGGGPETQYF. The DNA of the CDR3 is TGCAGTGCCTCTCTTGGGGGGGGCCCCGAGACCCAGTACTTC.

This clonotype was counted many times. The chain uses TRBV28 and TRBJ2-7; D might be TRBD2 (6 bases). V was pared by 7 bases and J by 6 bases, with 13 bases between. CDR1 MDHEN and CDR2 SYDVKM come from the germline V gene. The CDR3 loop spans 12 amino acids. The CDR3 DNA reads as TGTGCCAGCACCGGGGGTCCCCTCGAGCAGTACTTC. Translation: CASTGGPLEQYF.

This chain connects TRBV5-6 to TRBJ1-6; unclear D gene. Germline V gives CDR1 SGHDT, CDR2 YYEEEE. The CDR3 runs 15 residues. Trimming cost V 6 bases and J 6 bases, with 16 bases left between them. CDR3 protein: CASTTRRTVNSPLHF. DNA for the CDR3: TGTGCCAGCACCACAAGACGAACGGTTAATTCACCCCTCCACTTT. The full variable domain, with the rest looked up from reference TRBV5-6 and TRBJ1-6, is DAGVTQSPTHLIKTRGQQVTLRCSPKSGHDTVSWYQQALGQGPQFIFQYYEEEERQRGNFPDRFSGHQFPNYSSELNVNALLLGDSALYLCASTTRRTVNSPLHFGNGTRLTVT.

This clonotype was picked up many times. V usage is TRBV15 and J usage is TRBJ2-5; D remains unclear. V was shortened by 1 base and J by 5 bases, with 11 bases between the two germline ends. The CDR3 runs to 14 residues. Germline CDR1 LNHNV, CDR2 YYDKDF (reference sequence). Written as DNA, the CDR3 is TGTGCCACCAGCAGAGGCCAAAAGCCCGAGACCCAGTACTTC. It specifies CATSRGQKPETQYF. The whole variable domain, remainder taken from reference TRBV15 and TRBJ2-5, is DAMVIQNPRYQVTQFGKPVTLSCSQTLNHNVMYWYQQKSSQAPKLLFHYYDKDFNNEADTPDNFQSRRPNTSFCFLDIRSPGLGDTAMYLCATSRGQKPETQYFGPGTRLLVL.

This clonotype came up many times. The V call is TRBV24-1, the J call TRBJ2-7; 7 positions agree with TRBD2. CDR3 length equals 12 residues. The germline CDR1 and CDR2 sequences are KGHDR and SFDVKD. Losses at the gene ends were 3 bases for V and 7 bases for J; bases not matched to a gene: 2. This CDR3 is CATSDRGEEQYF. The CDR3 DNA follows: TGTGCCACCAGTGATCGGGGGGAAGAGCAGTACTTC.

The chain carries TRBV12-3 or TRBV12-4 and TRBJ2-5, with 8 bases matching TRBD2. After removal of 7 bases from V and 0 bases from J, the junction contained 10 bases not matched to a gene. The CDR3 is 16 amino acids. CDR3 loop: CASTSRGLVYQETQYF. CDR3 DNA sequence: TGTGCCAGCACCTCTCGGGGACTAGTGTACCAAGAGACCCAGTACTTC.

V gene TRBV5-6 combines with J gene TRBJ2-1; no definite D call. The germline V gene has CDR1 SGHDT and CDR2 YYEEEE. V was shortened by 2 bases and J by 6 bases, with 6 bases between the two germline ends. This CDR3 region has 12 residues. Here the CDR3 DNA reads TGTGCCAGCAGCTTTCGGTCCAATGAGCAGTTCTTC. It is translated as CASSFRSNEQFF. Combining the CDR3 with reference TRBV5-6 and TRBJ2-1 gives the whole variable domain DAGVTQSPTHLIKTRGQQVTLRCSPKSGHDTVSWYQQALGQGPQFIFQYYEEEERQRGNFPDRFSGHQFPNYSSELNVNALLLGDSALYLCASSFRSNEQFFGPGTRLTVL.

This chain joins TRBV9 and TRBJ1-6, with D possibly TRBD1 on 5 matching bases. Germline values: CDR1 SGDLS, CDR2 YYNGEE. This CDR3 region has 17 residues. The ends were cut back, 1 base at V and 6 bases at J, with 17 bases in the middle. The DNA for the CDR3 is TGTGCCAGCAGCGTATTAGGACACGTCGGAACTAATTCACCCCTCCACTTT. Translated: CASSVLGHVGTNSPLHF. Looking up the rest from reference TRBV9 and TRBJ1-6 gives the full variable domain: DSGVTQTPKHLITATGQRVTLRCSPRSGDLSVYWYQQSLDQGLQFLIQYYNGEERAKGNILERFSAQQFPDLHSELNLSSLELGDSALYFCASSVLGHVGTNSPLHFGNGTRLTVT.

Regarding this clonotype: At one boundary the junction diverges from the germline segment, which might be a read error. The chain is built from TRBV9 and TRBJ1-2; 8 bases fit TRBD1. The CDR3 has 12 amino acids. Germline assignment: CDR1 SGDLS and CDR2 YYNGEE. CDR3 nucleotide sequence: TGTGCCAGCAGCGCGCCGACAGGGGCTAAAGCCTTC. It codes for CASSAPTGAKAF.

This clonotype turned up a few times. The chain links TRBV10-2 to TRBJ2-7, with D maybe TRBD2 (6 bases). Germline loops: CDR1 WSHSY, CDR2 SAAADI. Between the trimmed V and J ends, which lost 7 bases and 2 bases, there was a span of 15 bases. This CDR3 region has 14 residues. CDR3 sequence reads: CASNAGSWPYEQYF. Written as DNA, the CDR3 is TGCGCCAGCAACGCCGGGAGTTGGCCCTACGAGCAGTACTTC.